A selection of T cell receptor beta chains follows, all from one sample in a study of OX40 agonist ivuxolimab in advanced cancers. Profiling relied on immunoSEQ multiplex PCR, and the TCRdb table lists in-frame clones only, not all of them. Among 25,000 to 30,000 clones listed, roughly 80% were seen once. The sample consisted of CD4+ or CD8+ T cells sorted from blood, taken in a trial of the OX40 agonist ivuxolimab. The origin of the receptors is an adult with an advanced solid tumor such as melanoma, head and neck, liver or kidney cancer. The CDR3 runs from the conserved cysteine through the conserved F or W. D genes are given only for firm matches. Size is omitted from some rows. Given values are once, few, many or a class for expanded clones.

clone_size j_call v_call d_call cdr3_aa cdr3_nt
few TRBJ2-2 TRBV7-7 TRBD1 CASSLGTGSTGELFF TGTGCTAGCAGCTTAGGGACAGGGTCCACCGGGGAGCTGTTTTTT
. TRBJ2-7 TRBV14 . CASSNDDGVSYEQYF TGTGCCAGCAGCAACGATGACGGTGTAAGCTACGAGCAGTACTTC
. TRBJ1-1 TRBV9 . CASSVVDRTMNTEAFF TGTGCCAGCAGCGTAGTTGACAGAACCATGAACACTGAAGCTTTCTTT
once TRBJ2-1 TRBV4-2 . CASSQKIYNEQFF TGTGCCAGCAGCCAAAAGATATACAATGAGCAGTTCTTC
. TRBJ2-7 TRBV6-1 TRBD1 CASSEAGTGFYEQYF TGTGCCAGCAGTGAAGCGGGGACAGGATTCTACGAGCAGTACTTC
. TRBJ2-2 TRBV19 TRBD1 CASSSTGKPGELFF TGTGCCAGTAGTTCGACAGGGAAACCCGGGGAGCTGTTTTTT
once TRBJ1-5 TRBV4-1 . CASSQVANQPQHF TGCGCCAGCAGCCAAGTCGCAAATCAGCCCCAGCATTTT
. TRBJ2-7 TRBV6-6 TRBD1 CASSYPGGYEQYF TGTGCCAGCAGTTACCCAGGGGGCTACGAGCAGTACTTC
. TRBJ2-2 TRBV29-1 . CSVGGHNTGELFF TGCAGCGTTGGCGGACACAACACCGGGGAGCTGTTTTTT
. TRBJ2-7 TRBV7-6 TRBD2 CASSLETGTSGSYEQYF TGTGCCAGCAGCTTGGAAACCGGGACTAGCGGGAGTTACGAGCAGTACTTC
. TRBJ2-7 TRBV28 TRBD1 CASSLWTGGYEQYF TGTGCCAGCAGTTTGTGGACAGGGGGATACGAGCAGTACTTC
. TRBJ2-7 TRBV7-9 . CASSLEGGQLNEQYF TGTGCCAGCAGCTTAGAGGGGGGACAGTTGAACGAGCAGTACTTC